Each of the 18 T cell receptor beta chains below was sequenced from the same sample in a study of cytomegalovirus exposure and HLA in healthy donors. Primers: 60 Vbeta forward and 13 Jbeta reverse. Libraries were prepared by immunoSEQ multiplex PCR; TCRdb keeps only in-frame clonotypes and omits some of them. The sample holds 150,000 to 200,000 clones, 65% to 80% seen once. Sequencing used PBMCs. The source is a woman between 35 and 50 years old in good health and CMV-seropositive.

The chain is built from TRBV9 and TRBJ2-7, with D unresolved. The CDR3 runs to 14 residues. Germline CDR1 is SGDLS and CDR2 is YYNGEE. Trimming removed 0 bases from V and 2 bases from J, with 9 bases in between. CDR3 in amino acids: CASSVEESPYEQYF. CDR3 bases: TGTGCCAGCAGCGTAGAGGAGTCGCCCTACGAGCAGTACTTC. Full variable domain (rest looked up from reference TRBV9 and TRBJ2-7): DSGVTQTPKHLITATGQRVTLRCSPRSGDLSVYWYQQSLDQGLQFLIQYYNGEERAKGNILERFSAQQFPDLHSELNLSSLELGDSALYFCASSVEESPYEQYFGPGTRLTVT.

V and J are TRBV7-6 and TRBJ1-1; maybe TRBD1 (5 bases). This CDR3 is 15 amino acids long. Germline assignment: CDR1 SGHVS and CDR2 FNYEAQ. Trimming stripped 4 bases from V and 3 bases from J, with 15 bases between. Written as DNA, the CDR3 is TGTGCCAGCAGCTCCCGGCGGGGCTATTACACTGAAGCTTTCTTT. It encodes CASSSRRGYYTEAFF. The full variable domain, with the rest looked up from reference TRBV7-6 and TRBJ1-1, is GAGVSQSPRYKVTKRGQDVALRCDPISGHVSLYWYRQALGQGPEFLTYFNYEAQQDKSGLPNDRFSAERPEGSISTLTIQRTEQRDSAMYRCASSSRRGYYTEAFFGQGTRLTVV.

The chain has TRBV2 and TRBJ1-1; a weak D match, TRBD1 (5 bases). Per the germline V gene, CDR1 is SNHLY and CDR2 is FYNNEI. CDR3 length equals 13 residues. The V end was cut by 7 bases, the J end by 2 bases, with 11 bases between. The DNA of the CDR3 is TGTGCCAGCACCACTACAGGTAACACTGAAGCTTTCTTT. Amino acids: CASTTTGNTEAFF.

The gene calls are TRBV9 and TRBJ1-2; the match to TRBD1 covers 7 bases. This CDR3 has 15 amino acids. Germline CDR1 reads SGDLS; CDR2 reads YYNGEE. V lost 4 bases, J lost 5 bases, and 11 bases stayed unmatched. In nucleotides, the CDR3 is TGTGCCAGCAGCCCACATACGACAGGGCTTTATGGCTACACCTTC. Translating gives CASSPHTTGLYGYTF.

V and J are TRBV5-4 and TRBJ2-5, with 10 bases aligning to TRBD2. J was trimmed by 5 bases and V by 3 bases; bases with no gene match: 4. The CDR3 length is 14 residues. Germline V gives CDR1 SGHNT, CDR2 YYREEE (reference sequence). The CDR3 DNA follows: TGTGCCAGCAGCTGGTTAGCGGGGGGCGAGACCCAGTACTTC. It is translated as CASSWLAGGETQYF.

The chain recombines TRBV6-1 with TRBJ1-4; 8 nucleotides agree with TRBD1. The CDR3 runs to 16 residues. J gave up 1 base and V 4 bases, and 5 bases lay outside the gene matches. CDR1 and CDR2 from the germline V gene are MNHNS and SASEGT. This chain's CDR3 is CASSGTGRGTNEKLFF. The CDR3 DNA sequence: TGTGCCAGCAGTGGGACAGGGCGAGGAACTAATGAAAAACTGTTTTTT.

This clone came up a few times. The chain recombines TRBV2 with TRBJ2-1, with 7 nucleotides matching TRBD1. The CDR3 spans 12 residues. Trimming removed 5 bases from V and 8 bases from J; junction bases left unmatched: 3. CDR1 and CDR2 from the germline V gene are SNHLY and FYNNEI. DNA of the CDR3: TGTGCCAGCAGTTACAGGGGAGATGAGCAGTTCTTC. Residues: CASSYRGDEQFF.

The chain is built from TRBV5-1 and TRBJ2-7; 10 bases are shared with TRBD2. The junction had 3 bases not matched to a gene; V was cut back by 0 bases and J by 6 bases. The CDR3 consists of 14 residues. From germline, CDR1 is SGHRS and CDR2 YFSETQ. CDR3 in amino acids: CASSLGLAGIEQYF. The CDR3 DNA reads as TGCGCCAGCAGCTTGGGACTAGCGGGTATCGAGCAGTACTTC.

The chain couples TRBV27 to TRBJ1-2, with D perhaps matching TRBD1 (5 bases). Germline V gives CDR1 MNHEY, CDR2 SMNVEV (reference sequence). Trimming stripped 2 bases from V and 4 bases from J, with 14 bases between. This CDR3 is 15 amino acids long. Written as DNA, the CDR3 is TGTGCCAGCAGTTTAGACAACAGGTTACGCTATGGCTACACCTTC. Residues: CASSLDNRLRYGYTF.

This clone was picked up a small number of times. V usage is TRBV7-9 and J usage is TRBJ1-4; D is possibly TRBD1 (5 bases). The germline V gene has CDR1 SEHNR and CDR2 FQNEAQ (reference sequence). The CDR3 is 13 amino acids. Trimming removed 4 bases from V and 8 bases from J, with 11 bases in between. This chain's CDR3 is CASSYHQGEKLFF. CDR3 coding DNA: TGTGCCAGCAGCTATCACCAGGGCGAAAAACTGTTTTTT.

This rearrangement joins TRBV19 to TRBJ1-1; 7 bases map to TRBD1. The CDR3 is made up of 13 amino acids. Germline V gene data show CDR1 as LNHDA and CDR2 as SQIVND (reference sequence). V shed 7 bases, J shed 7 bases, and the junction held 9 bases outside the gene matches. CDR3 loop: CASTKTGSLEAFF. The CDR3 region has the DNA TGTGCCAGTACTAAGACAGGGTCCCTTGAAGCTTTCTTT. Full variable domain (outside the CDR3, taken from reference TRBV19 and TRBJ1-1): DGGITQSPKYLFRKEGQNVTLSCEQNLNHDAMYWYRQDPGQGLRLIYYSQIVNDFQKGDIAEGYSVSREKKESFPLTVTSAQKNPTAFYLCASTKTGSLEAFFGQGTRLTVV.

V is TRBV19 and J is TRBJ1-2; 10 bases map to TRBD1. Germline CDR1 is LNHDA and CDR2 is SQIVND (reference sequence). The CDR3 consists of 15 residues. The junction had 9 bases not matched to a gene; V was cut back by 7 bases and J by 4 bases. The DNA of the CDR3 is TGTGCCAGTACGAGGCGGGGACAGGGGCTCTATGGCTACACCTTC. Protein sequence: CASTRRGQGLYGYTF.

This clone occurred once. The chain recombines TRBV6-5 with TRBJ1-6; 9 bases align to TRBD1. The CDR3 extends over 14 amino acids. Germline V gives CDR1 MNHEY, CDR2 SVGAGI. J was trimmed by 10 bases and V by 6 bases; bases with no gene match: 7. CDR3 sequence (DNA): TGTGCCAGCAGCTCTAGACAGGGGGACTCACCCCTCCACTTT. This encodes CASSSRQGDSPLHF.

The rearrangement joins TRBV6-5 to TRBJ2-2; a possible D gene is TRBD2 (6 bases). CDR3 length: 13 residues. Germline V lookup: CDR1 MNHEY, CDR2 SVGAGI. The V and J ends lost 5 bases and 8 bases respectively, with 12 bases between them. DNA for the CDR3: TGTGCCAGCAGTCTTATGGCGGGAGGGGAGCTGTTTTTT. Translating it yields CASSLMAGGELFF.

The chain uses TRBV4-1 and TRBJ2-2; 8 bases line up with TRBD2. The J segment lost 2 bases and the V segment lost 3 bases, leaving 11 bases of the junction unmatched. Germline CDR1 and CDR2: MGHRA and YSYEKL. The CDR3 is 18 residues long. In DNA form, the CDR3 reads TGCGCCAGCAGCCAGGTTGATGGCGGGGGGCTTAACACCGGGGAGCTGTTTTTT. Amino acids: CASSQVDGGGLNTGELFF.

The V and J genes are TRBV11-2 and TRBJ2-1; TRBD2 agrees at 9 bases. CDR1 is SGHAT, CDR2 FQNNGV, per germline. The CDR3 loop spans 16 amino acids. V lost 2 bases and J lost 4; bases outside the gene matches: 6. The CDR3 sequence is CASSLQASGAYNEQFF. The CDR3 DNA reads as TGTGCCAGCAGCTTACAGGCTAGCGGGGCGTACAATGAGCAGTTCTTC.

This clone was detected only once. This chain links TRBV6-5 with TRBJ1-2; D is uncertain. The CDR3 covers 12 residues. Germline CDR1 is MNHEY and CDR2 is SVGAGI. Trimming cost V 4 bases and J 11 bases, with 14 bases left between them. The CDR3 here is CASSSSGVGYTF. CDR3 DNA sequence: TGTGCCAGCAGTTCCTCAGGAGTTGGGTACACCTTC.

The chain's CDR3 is CASSLYPGIGSPLHF. CDR3 coding DNA: TGTGCCAGCAGCTTATACCCGGGGATAGGGTCACCCCTCCACTTT. The chain carries TRBV7-2 and TRBJ1-6; D is unclear. V lost 2 bases and J lost 10, with 15 bases in between. CDR1 is SGHTA, CDR2 FQGNSA, per germline. The CDR3 length is 15 residues.